This is a list of T cell receptor beta chains from one sample in a study of blood T cell repertoires in COVID-19. The method was immunoSEQ multiplex PCR; TCRdb's version includes in-frame clones alone and lacks a portion of them. The sample lists 370,000 or so clones, approximately 77% occurring once. Sequencing used peripheral blood. These receptors were collected from a human donor with acute or convalescent COVID-19. The donor label of this sample is uncertain. Both conserved end residues are part of each CDR3. The D gene is left open where the match is weak. Clone sizes are given selectively: once, few, many, or a class where the clone is expanded.

>TRBV5-6|-|-|TRBJ1-2
TGTGCCAGCAGCTTGTACCAGGGGTTGGACTATGGCTACACCTTC
CASSLYQGLDYGYTF
>TRBV29-1|-|TRBD2|TRBJ2-2
TGCAGCGTTCAGGGACTAGCGGGGACAGAGGTCACCGGGGAGCTGTTTTTT
CSVQGLAGTEVTGELFF
>TRBV6-1|-|-|TRBJ1-5
TGTGCCAGCAGTGAACAGGCCAGGGCGGTCCCCCAGCATTTT
CASSEQARAVPQHF
>TRBV19|-|-|TRBJ1-5
TGTGCCACCTCGCGGGGCGGATATAGCAATCAGCCCCAGCATTTT
CATSRGGYSNQPQHF
>TRBV4-1|-|-|TRBJ1-3
TGCGCCAGCAGCTATGACACGTCCTCTGGAAACACCATATATTTT
CASSYDTSSGNTIYF
>TRBV3-1/TRBV3-2|-|-|TRBJ1-2
TGTGCCAGCAGCCAAAGACAGGAGTCTCGGGATGGCTACACCTTC
CASSQRQESRDGYTF
>TRBV7-9|-|TRBD1|TRBJ2-7
TGTGCCAGCAGCTCATCGCCTCGGACAGGCCCTCAGGGCGAGCAGTACTTC
CASSSSPRTGPQGEQYF
>TRBV27|-|-|TRBJ1-1
TGTGCCAATCCGGGACATGAAGCTTTCTTT
CANPGHEAFF
>TRBV2|-|-|TRBJ2-5
TGTGCCAGCTTAGGAGGCGGGGGCCCCGGGGAGACCCAGTACTTC
CASLGGGGPGETQYF
>TRBV18|-|TRBD1|TRBJ1-2
TGTGCCAGCTCCCCGAGCAATACAGGGGACGATGGCTACACCTTC
CASSPSNTGDDGYTF
>TRBV28|-|-|TRBJ2-3
TGTGCCAGCAGTCCGAGGGGGGGGGCCCTAGATACGCAGTATTTT
CASSPRGGALDTQYF
>TRBV6-5|-|TRBD1|TRBJ1-1
TGTGCCAGCAGGGGGTTGGGGACAGGTGGGACTGAAGCTTTCTTT
CASRGLGTGGTEAFF
>TRBV19|few|-|TRBJ1-6
TGTGCCAGTAGTATAGCATCCGGTGATTCACCCCTCCACTTT
CASSIASGDSPLHF
>TRBV6-5|once|TRBD1|TRBJ1-4
TGTGCCAGCAGGACAGGGGCTAATGAAAAACTGTTTTTT
CASRTGANEKLFF
>TRBV19|once|TRBD1|TRBJ1-2
TGTGCCAGTAGTCTCCCGGGACAGGGGGAGGATGGCTACACCTTC
CASSLPGQGEDGYTF
>TRBV18|-|-|TRBJ2-4
TGTGCCAGCTCACCACGGCAGGGGTCTACCAAAAACATTCAGTACTTC
CASSPRQGSTKNIQYF
>TRBV7-2|-|TRBD2|TRBJ2-1
TGTGCCAGCAGCCGGTGGGGGGGGTCCTACAATGAGCAGTTCTTC
CASSRWGGSYNEQFF
>TRBV7-9|-|TRBD2|TRBJ2-1
TGTGCCAGCAGCTTAGCTGGCGGGGGAAACAATGAGCAGTTCTTC
CASSLAGGGNNEQFF
>TRBV28|few|TRBD1|TRBJ2-2
TGTGCCAGCAGCCGTGGGACAGGGGACACCGGGGAGCTGTTTTTT
CASSRGTGDTGELFF
>TRBV2|-|-|TRBJ1-5
TGTGCCAGCAAAAAAGACAGCCTAAATCAGCCCCAGCATTTT
CASKKDSLNQPQHF
>TRBV5-1|-|TRBD2|TRBJ2-4
TGCGCCAGCAGCAGCGGGGCCCTAACGGAAAACATTCAGTACTTC
CASSSGALTENIQYF
>TRBV18|-|TRBD2|TRBJ2-1
TGTGCCAGCTCACCACTCGGACTAGCGGTAAATGAGCAGTTCTTC
CASSPLGLAVNEQFF
>TRBV29-1|-|-|TRBJ1-2
TGCAGCGTTGGTTTCTCTAACTATGGCTACACCTTC
CSVGFSNYGYTF
>TRBV18|once|-|TRBJ2-5
TGTGCCAGCTCTAACACATCCCTCCAAGAGACCCAGTACTTC
CASSNTSLQETQYF
>TRBV7-6|-|TRBD1|TRBJ1-2
TGTGCCAGCAGCACTTCGACTAACAGGGGGTATGGCTACACCTTC
CASSTSTNRGYGYTF
>TRBV18|-|-|TRBJ1-1
TGTGCCAGCTCACCGGGGGGTAACACTGAAGCTTTCTTT
CASSPGGNTEAFF
>TRBV4-1|-|-|TRBJ2-6
TGCGCCAGCAGCCAACCAGGGCACTCTGGGGCCAACGTCCTGACTTTC
CASSQPGHSGANVLTF
>TRBV6-4|-|TRBD2|TRBJ2-2
TGTGCCAGCAGTCGACTAGCGGGAGGCCCGGAGACCGGGGAGCTGTTTTTT
CASSRLAGGPETGELFF
>TRBV4-1|once|TRBD1|TRBJ1-5
TGCGCCAGCAGCCAGAGAGTTCAGGGGACAGGGGGAAATCAGCCCCAGCATTTT
CASSQRVQGTGGNQPQHF
>TRBV11-2|-|TRBD1|TRBJ1-3
TGTGCCAGCAGCCTAGACAGGGGCTCTGGAAACACCATATATTTT
CASSLDRGSGNTIYF
>TRBV3-1/TRBV3-2|-|-|TRBJ1-2
TGTGCCAGCAGCCCCTTACCCGGGACTACGGATGGCTACACCTTC
CASSPLPGTTDGYTF
>TRBV6-6|once|TRBD1|TRBJ1-5
TGTGCCAGCAGTCATCAGGGGGTTGCAGGCAATCAGCCCCAGCATTTT
CASSHQGVAGNQPQHF
>TRBV9|-|-|TRBJ2-7
TGTGCCAGCAGTAAGGGGTTAGGGTCCTACGAGCAGTACTTC
CASSKGLGSYEQYF
>TRBV27|-|-|TRBJ2-1
TGTGCCAGCAGTTTGGAGGGGGAGGGGGAGCAGTTCTTC
CASSLEGEGEQFF
>TRBV6-6|-|TRBD2|TRBJ2-1
TGTGCCAGCAGTTACCAGCGGGAGGGCCACAATGAGCAGTTCTTC
CASSYQREGHNEQFF
>TRBV10-3|many|-|TRBJ2-1
TGTGCCATCAGTGGAAGCCAATACAATGAGCAGTTCTTC
CAISGSQYNEQFF
>TRBV9|once|-|TRBJ2-4
TGTGCCAGCAGCGTCATAATAGGACTAGCCAAAAACATTCAGTACTTC
CASSVIIGLAKNIQYF
>TRBV3-1/TRBV3-2|-|TRBD2|TRBJ2-1
TGTGCCAGCAGCCTCAGGACTAGCGGTTACAATGAGCAGTTCTTC
CASSLRTSGYNEQFF